The entry below describes one T cell receptor (beta chain). Its antigen remains undetermined. Base qualities were left out, and no much larger clone turns up one base away. The immunoSEQ Assay, a bias-controlled multiplex PCR, was used to amplify TCRbeta CDR3 regions from genomic DNA. In the paper's pipeline: Nucleated cell counts per sample were estimated from amplification of reference gene primers within the assay. To quantify the absolute abundance of each unique TCRbeta CDR3 rearrangement, sequence reads were collapsed and filtered. Productive Simpson clonality was computed per sample as the square root of Simpson's diversity index over productive rearrangements. TCRdb re-hosts the immuneACCESS table, in-frame sequences only. Its copies lack some clones; in the studies checked, an unresolved V gene accounts for under half of them, and the cause for the rest is not known. V and J calls and clone size are those listed in that table; D and trimming were worked out from the DNA. This sample is represented by under 95,000 clones; around 90% of them were singletons. The top ten constitute over 5% of the sample.

Each collaborating institution followed its own protocols to collect whole blood in K2EDTA tubes. Collaborator samples were shipped for TCRbeta analysis as frozen whole blood, isolated PBMCs, or DNA extracted from either sample type. These data originate in a study of blood T cell repertoires in COVID-19 (TCRdb year 2020). Study-level background: Collaborator samples came from the United States, Italy and Spain and covered acute and convalescent phases of COVID-19. Where available, HLA class I and class II types were obtained from metadata supplied by the sample provider rather than from assay-based typing. The material from the prospective study consisted of cDNA or gDNA derived from T cells, B-cell-depleted T cells, or PBMCs. Subjects who had been exposed to COVID-19, were actively infected with it, or had recovered from it provided the deeply sampled blood TCRbeta repertoires that made up the dataset. The sample metadata nearly always contained a de-identified subject ID, COVID-19 status, age in years and sex. Samples came from the ongoing ImmuneRACE study (first 160 participants) plus 1,254 subjects from 6 global collaborators. The repertoires were released in a freely available public database intended as a resource for research on the immune response to SARS-CoV-2. What the authors observed across the whole study: The amount of clinical and demographic metadata varied by source and participant and was provided uncurated.

The cysteine opens and the phenylalanine closes a CDR3 of 15 amino acids. CDR3 DNA is the only sequence kept; it has 45 bases, read in frame from the first base. The germline V gene provides CDR1 SGHTA and CDR2 FQGNSA. Trimming costs V 1 base and J 2 bases, and their ends lie 12 bases apart. The receptor was derived from a man between 60 and 75 years old with acute or convalescent COVID-19. This chain joins TRBV7-2 to TRBJ2-7; no D gene is confidently identified. The specimen was peripheral blood. The nucleotide sequence is TGTGCCAGCAGCTTAGGCCAGGTGCCTGCCTACGAGCAGTACTTC. This encodes CASSLGQVPAYEQYF.